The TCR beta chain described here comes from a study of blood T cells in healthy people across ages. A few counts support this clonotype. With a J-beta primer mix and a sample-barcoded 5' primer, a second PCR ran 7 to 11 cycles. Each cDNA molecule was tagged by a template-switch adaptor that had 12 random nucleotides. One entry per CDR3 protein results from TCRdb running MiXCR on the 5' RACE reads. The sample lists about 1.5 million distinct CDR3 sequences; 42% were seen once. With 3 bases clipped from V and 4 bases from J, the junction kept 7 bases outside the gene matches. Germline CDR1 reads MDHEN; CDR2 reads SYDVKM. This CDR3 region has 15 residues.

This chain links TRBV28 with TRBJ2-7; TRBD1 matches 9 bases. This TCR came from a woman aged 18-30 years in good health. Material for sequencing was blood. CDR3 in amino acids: CASSFRGTGNYEQYF. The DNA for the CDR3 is TGTGCCAGCAGTTTCCGTGGGACAGGGAATTACGAGCAGTACTTC.